These 4 T cell receptor beta chains were all obtained from the same sample, sequenced in a study of vaccination and CD4 T cells after COVID-19 (dated by TCRdb to between 2021 and 2024). Which antigens these TCRs recognize remains unknown. Library generation was performed with PCR. Sequencer: Illumina iSeq 100. TCR sequencing of DNA from cultured CD4+ T cells used the Oncomine TCR Beta short-read assay at the Johns Hopkins FTIC core. Using fastp at Q25 and MiXCR, TCRdb reprocessed the public reads and kept productive beta chains. Every distinct CDR3 protein forms one entry, paired with its most common genes and DNA. In this sample the table shows about 13,000 distinct CDR3 sequences, approximately 45% of which occur a single time. The ten most abundant clones make up 7.8% of the sample. The meaning of the sample's treatment or condition label: roughly nine-day PBMC culture with coronavirus spike peptide pools or control peptides (ViraFEST assay).

Material: CD4+ T cells from blood, cultured in vitro, obtained after SARS-CoV-2 vaccination. Source of these receptors: a human donor who had recovered from COVID-19.

The J gene is TRBJ2-3, the V gene TRBV12-3 or TRBV12-4; D is undetermined. The CDR3 extends over 11 amino acids. With 5 bases removed from V and 0 bases from J, the gap between germline ends came to 0 bases. The CDR3 protein is CASSSTDTQYF. DNA of the CDR3: TGTGCCAGCAGTAGCACAGATACGCAGTATTTT.

This clonotype rates as medium-sized. Here the CDR3 DNA reads TGCAGTGCTAGAAGAGGGAGGACTAGCGGGAGAACCCACGAGCAGTACTTC. It translates to CSARRGRTSGRTHEQYF. This sequence joins TRBV20-1 and TRBJ2-7; 13 bases agree with TRBD2. V gave up 2 bases and J gave up 5 bases; unmatched junction bases: 12. This CDR3 has 17 amino acids. Germline CDR1 reads DFQATT; CDR2 reads SNEGSKA (reference sequence).

This clonotype was counted a single time. In DNA form, the CDR3 reads TGCAGTGCTATTCTCCGGGAGAACACCGGGGAGCTGTTTTTT. Its translation is CSAILRENTGELFF. The gene calls are TRBV20-1 and TRBJ2-2; possibly TRBD2 for D (5 bases). The CDR3 runs to 14 residues. The V and J ends lost 4 bases and 1 base respectively, with 10 bases between them. CDR1 is DFQATT, CDR2 SNEGSKA, per germline (reference sequence).

A few counts support this clonotype. V usage is TRBV5-8 and J usage is TRBJ2-1; 7 bases match TRBD2. The CDR3 has 13 residues. CDR1 SGHTS and CDR2 YDEGEE come from the germline V gene. V shed 2 bases, J shed 7 bases, and the junction held 3 bases outside the gene matches. The CDR3 coding sequence is TGTGCCAGCAGCTTTCGGGGGGTGAATGAGCAGTTCTTC. Protein: CASSFRGVNEQFF.